These 2 T cell receptor beta chains were all obtained from the same sample, sequenced in a study of radiotherapy plus CTLA-4 blockade in lung cancer. TCRdb's copy holds only in-frame clones and misses some; the assay was immunoSEQ multiplex PCR. The sample lists about 59,000 clones; approximately 70% were seen once. The specimen comprised peripheral blood, sampled from a patient treated with radiotherapy plus ipilimumab. These TCRs come from a human donor with non-small cell lung cancer whose response to radiotherapy plus ipilimumab could not be evaluated.

The chain employs TRBV28 and TRBJ1-2, with D possibly TRBD1 on 6 matching bases. CDR1 is MDHEN and CDR2 is SYDVKM in the germline V gene. Trimming shortened V by 5 bases and J by 5 bases, and 6 bases separated the two germline ends. The CDR3 sequence is 11 residues long. This chain's CDR3 is CASSTGYGYTF. The CDR3 nucleotides are TGTGCCAGCAGTACAGGGTATGGCTACACCTTC.

V usage is TRBV11-3 and J usage is TRBJ2-3; 14 bases are shared with TRBD2. The CDR3 loop spans 19 amino acids. J was trimmed by 1 base and V by 1 base; bases with no gene match: 7. Germline V gene sequence: CDR1 SGHNT, CDR2 YENEEA. The CDR3 sequence: CASSLAGTSGSWGTDTQYF. CDR3 sequence (DNA): TGTGCCAGCAGCTTAGCCGGGACTAGCGGGAGCTGGGGCACAGATACGCAGTATTTT. Supplemented by reference TRBV11-3 and TRBJ2-3, the full variable domain reads EAGVVQSPRYKIIEKKQPVAFWCNPISGHNTLYWYLQNLGQGPELLIRYENEEAVDDSQLPKDRFSAERLKGVDSTLKIQPAELGDSAVYLCASSLAGTSGSWGTDTQYFGPGTRLTVL.